Listed here are 20 T cell receptor beta chains from one sample, sequenced in a study of shared clonotypes between healthy human individuals. Method: immunoSEQ multiplex PCR; TCRdb's copy keeps in-frame clones and lacks some. The sample comprises a few hundred thousand clones, around 96% of which are singletons, and about 0.32% rests with the top ten. What was sequenced was memory CD8+ T cells sorted from blood. The subset was: CD45RO+ cells pooled with CCR7-negative TemRA cells. The receptors originated from a man aged 25-45 years in good health.

V usage is TRBV2 and J usage is TRBJ2-7; D possibly corresponds to TRBD1 (6 bases). V lost 6 bases and J 4 bases, leaving 19 bases between the germline ends. The CDR3 contains 15 residues. Looked up from germline, CDR1 is SNHLY and CDR2 is FYNNEI. The CDR3 sequence is CASRSRRTGSYEQYF. The CDR3 nucleotides read TGTGCCAGCAGGAGCCGACGAACAGGGAGTTACGAGCAGTACTTC.

This clone was counted a few times. In the same sample, other DNA sequences code for this CDR3. The J gene is TRBJ2-5, the V gene TRBV20-1, with unresolved D. The V end lost 2 bases, the J end lost 5 bases, and 3 bases lay between the germline ends. CDR1 and CDR2 (germline): DFQATT, SNEGSKA (reference sequence). The CDR3 runs 10 residues. The DNA for the CDR3 is TGCAGTGCTAGACAGGAGACCCAGTACTTC. Its translation is CSARQETQYF.

This clone was detected only once. Other nucleotide sequences in the sample specify the same CDR3. The J gene is TRBJ2-7, the V gene TRBV4-2; D may be TRBD1 (5 bases). The CDR3 has 11 amino acids. Germline CDR1 is LGHNA and CDR2 is YNFKEQ. Trimming stripped 4 bases from V and 4 bases from J, with 5 bases between. The CDR3 coding sequence is TGTGCCAGCAGCCCAGGGTACGAGCAGTACTTC. Translation gives CASSPGYEQYF.

The V and J genes are TRBV18 and TRBJ2-5, with D hard to call. The CDR3 sequence is 13 residues long. Germline V gives CDR1 KGHSH, CDR2 LQKENI. Trimming pared 4 bases from V and 4 bases from J, leaving 10 bases between. The CDR3 coding sequence is TGTGCCAGCTCACTGGGCGTCTCAGAGACCCAGTACTTC. The encoded protein is CASSLGVSETQYF. The full variable domain, rest sourced from reference TRBV18 and TRBJ2-5, is NAGVMQNPRHLVRRRGQEARLRCSPMKGHSHVYWYRQLPEEGLKFMVYLQKENIIDESGMPKERFSAEFPKEGPSILRIQQVVRGDSAAYFCASSLGVSETQYFGPGTRLLVL.

CDR3 sequence: CASSYGRDREFLGAFF. The CDR3 DNA sequence: TGTGCCAGCAGTTACGGCCGGGACAGGGAATTTTTGGGGGCTTTCTTT. The chain combines TRBV6-5 with TRBJ1-1; 9 bases are a match to TRBD1. The germline V gene has CDR1 MNHEY and CDR2 SVGAGI. V was clipped by 2 bases and J by 11 bases; unmatched bases: 15. The CDR3 length is 16 residues.

The rearrangement joins TRBV5-5 to TRBJ2-1, with TRBD1 matching over 9 bases. There are 14 residues in the CDR3. CDR1 and CDR2 (germline): SGHKS, YYEKEE (reference sequence). J gave up 6 bases and V 4 bases, and 5 bases lay outside the gene matches. In DNA form, the CDR3 reads TGTGCCAGCAGCCCTGGGACAGGGCTCAATGAGCAGTTCTTC. It encodes CASSPGTGLNEQFF.

CDR3 coding DNA: TGTGCCACCGCTCCTGATAGGGGATACGAGCAGTACTTC. It codes for CATAPDRGYEQYF. The chain combines TRBV10-3 with TRBJ2-7, with D perhaps matching TRBD1 (5 bases). This CDR3 has 13 amino acids. V lost 10 bases, J lost 4 bases, and 17 bases lay in between. Germline values: CDR1 ENHRY, CDR2 SYGVKD.

The chain uses TRBV30 and TRBJ2-5; TRBD2 is a possible D gene (5 bases). The CDR3 is 13 amino acids. Germline CDR1 GTSNPN, CDR2 SVGIG (reference sequence). Trimming stripped 1 base from V and 5 bases from J, with 11 bases between. The CDR3 reads CAWSGEPWETQYF. The DNA of the CDR3 is TGTGCCTGGAGTGGGGAGCCCTGGGAGACCCAGTACTTC.

This clone came up once. A much more abundant neighbour one base away suggests this may be a read error. J is TRBJ1-1 and V is TRBV20-1, with D uncertain. The germline V and J ends were trimmed by 2 bases and 1 base, with 2 bases remaining between them. CDR3 length: 11 amino acids. Per germline, CDR1 DFQATT and CDR2 SNEGSKA (reference sequence). CDR3 loop: CSARPNTEAFF. As DNA, the CDR3 is TGCAGTGCTAGACCGAACACTGAAGCTTTCTTT.

As for this clone: Other nucleotide sequences from this sample produce the same CDR3. The gene calls are TRBV20-1 and TRBJ2-1, with unresolved D. CDR3 length: 10 residues. The germline V gene has CDR1 DFQATT and CDR2 SNEGSKA (reference sequence). Trimming cost V 5 bases and J 9 bases, with 8 bases left between them. Here the CDR3 DNA reads TGCAGTGCTTCTTACGGTGAGCAGTTCTTC. It codes for CSASYGEQFF.

CDR3 amino acids: CASSYLSQPQHF. The CDR3 DNA is TGTGCCAGCAGTTACCTTTCTCAGCCCCAGCATTTT. The genes are TRBV6-6 and TRBJ1-5, with D unresolved. Germline assignment: CDR1 MNHNY and CDR2 SVGAGI (reference sequence). V lost 2 bases and J 6 bases, leaving 5 bases between the germline ends. The CDR3 consists of 12 residues.

Details on this clone: Additional DNA sequences in this sample encode the identical CDR3. V usage is TRBV28 and J usage is TRBJ1-1; D gene unclear. The CDR3 sequence is 12 residues long. Germline CDR1 and CDR2: MDHEN and SYDVKM. V was pared by 3 bases and J by 2 bases, with 4 bases between. Here the CDR3 DNA reads TGTGCCAGCAGTTTGGGAAACACTGAAGCTTTCTTT. This gives the protein CASSLGNTEAFF.

V is TRBV7-9 and J is TRBJ2-1; D remains ambiguous. This CDR3 has 15 residues. With 0 bases removed from V and 3 bases from J, the gap between germline ends came to 9 bases. CDR1 and CDR2 from the germline V gene are SEHNR and FQNEAQ (reference sequence). The CDR3 region is CASSLAQTLYNEQFF. The CDR3 bases are TGTGCCAGCAGCTTAGCCCAGACTCTCTACAATGAGCAGTTCTTC.

About this clone: A read error may account for a junction end that differs from germline. V gene TRBV7-7 combines with J gene TRBJ2-5; 8 nucleotides match TRBD1. The CDR3 is 13 amino acids. The V gene's germline CDR1 is SSHAT and CDR2 FNYEAQ (reference sequence). The CDR3 nucleotides read TGTGCTAGCAGCTTAGCAGGGGGCGAGACCCAGTACTTC. It encodes CASSLAGGETQYF.

This chain connects TRBV7-2 to TRBJ2-1; the D gene is possibly TRBD2 (6 bases). Looked up from germline, CDR1 is SGHTA and CDR2 is FQGNSA. The CDR3 is 14 residues long. V was shortened by 4 bases and J by 8 bases, with 15 bases between the two germline ends. In nucleotides, the CDR3 is TGTGCCAGCAGCTCGAGGAGGGTTTCCGATGAGCAGTTCTTC. It encodes CASSSRRVSDEQFF.

This chain joins TRBV19 and TRBJ2-3, with D tentatively TRBD2 (6 bases). Germline V gene sequence: CDR1 LNHDA, CDR2 SQIVND (reference sequence). V dropped 3 bases and J dropped 0 bases, with 13 bases sitting between them. The length of the CDR3 is 16 residues. The CDR3 DNA reads as TGTGCCAGTAGTATGCCTACTGGGACTAGCACAGATACGCAGTATTTT. It codes for CASSMPTGTSTDTQYF.

The rearrangement uses TRBV28 and TRBJ2-3; 9 bases agree with TRBD1. Looked up from germline, CDR1 is MDHEN and CDR2 is SYDVKM. This CDR3 has 15 residues. With 6 bases clipped from V and 4 bases from J, the junction kept 8 bases outside the gene matches. The CDR3, as DNA: TGTGCCAGCAGGTGGGACAGGGTCGGGGCAGATACGCAGTATTTT. As protein: CASRWDRVGADTQYF.

This clone has just one count. J is TRBJ2-1 and V is TRBV27; 8 positions match TRBD1. V shed 2 bases and J 5 bases; nucleotides not matched to a gene: 5. The CDR3 runs to 15 residues. Germline V gene lookup returns CDR1 MNHEY and CDR2 SMNVEV (reference sequence). For the CDR3, the DNA is TGTGCCAGCAGTTTACGGCAGGGGGCAAACAATGAGCAGTTCTTC. Translated, it gives CASSLRQGANNEQFF.

This clone occurred once. The CDR3: CASTPKQGRNSPLHF. In DNA form, the CDR3 reads TGTGCCAGCACTCCAAAACAGGGAAGGAATTCACCCCTCCACTTT. The J gene is TRBJ1-6, the V gene TRBV6-5, with D possibly being TRBD1 (6 bases). With 7 bases removed from V and 7 bases from J, the gap between germline ends came to 17 bases. CDR1 is MNHEY, CDR2 SVGAGI, per germline. The CDR3 spans 15 residues.

This chain connects TRBV18 to TRBJ1-2, with D perhaps TRBD1 (5 bases). The V gene lost 4 bases and the J gene lost 8 bases, with 14 bases spanning the gap. The CDR3 is 13 residues long. Germline V gives CDR1 KGHSH, CDR2 LQKENI. The CDR3, as DNA: TGTGCCAGCTCACTCCAGGGATTGAGCGGCTACACCTTC. Its translation is CASSLQGLSGYTF. Drawing the rest from reference TRBV18 and TRBJ1-2, the complete variable domain is NAGVMQNPRHLVRRRGQEARLRCSPMKGHSHVYWYRQLPEEGLKFMVYLQKENIIDESGMPKERFSAEFPKEGPSILRIQQVVRGDSAAYFCASSLQGLSGYTFGSGTRLTVV.